Below are 32 T cell receptor beta chains sequenced from a single sample in a study of response to subunit inactivated influenza vaccine. TCRdb re-derived calls from the RT-PCR reads in MiXCR, one entry per CDR3 protein. The top ten hold 3% of the sample, which has around 480,000 distinct CDR3 sequences, approximately 15% seen once. Sample: CD4+ T cells sorted from PBMCs, taken roughly 24 months after vaccination. The receptors stem from a man between 50 and 70 years old who received an inactivated influenza vaccine.

This clonotype occurred a few times. The chain combines TRBV9 with TRBJ2-1; D ambiguous. Trimming pared 3 bases from V and 6 bases from J, leaving 10 bases between. Germline loops: CDR1 SGDLS, CDR2 YYNGEE. CDR3 size: 13 residues. The CDR3 DNA is TGTGCCAGCAGCGCGATTGCTGGCAATGAGCAGTTCTTC. Its protein product is CASSAIAGNEQFF.

The chain couples TRBV24-1 to TRBJ1-4; 12 nucleotides agree with TRBD1. The CDR3 consists of 13 residues. V trimming: 9 bases; J trimming: 6 bases; junction bases outside the gene matches: 1. In germline, CDR1 is KGHDR, CDR2 SFDVKD. The CDR3: CATGTGGDEKLFF. The CDR3 bases are TGTGCCACCGGGACAGGGGGCGATGAAAAACTGTTTTTT.

There are many counts of this clonotype. The genes are TRBV4-2 and TRBJ2-7; the match to TRBD1 covers 10 bases. The V gene's germline CDR1 is LGHNA and CDR2 YNFKEQ. V was pared by 2 bases and J by 2 bases, with 9 bases of the junction left unmatched. The CDR3 length is 17 residues. The CDR3 reads CASSQRDRGVTPYEQYF. The CDR3 nucleotides read TGTGCCAGCAGCCAAAGGGACAGGGGTGTTACCCCCTACGAGCAGTACTTC.

This clonotype has just a few counts. The chain employs TRBV12-3 or TRBV12-4 and TRBJ2-4, with D perhaps TRBD1 (5 bases). V lost 4 bases to trimming and J lost 0 bases, with 10 bases between them. The CDR3 runs 15 residues. This chain's CDR3 is CASSSGHLAKNIQYF. The DNA of the CDR3 is TGTGCCAGCAGTTCCGGACACCTAGCCAAAAACATTCAGTACTTC.

The rearrangement uses TRBV7-9 and TRBJ2-1; no firm D call. CDR3 length equals 13 residues. The V and J ends lost 1 base and 9 bases respectively, with 10 bases between them. The germline gives CDR1 SEHNR, CDR2 FQNEAQ (reference sequence). The CDR3 DNA follows: TGTGCCAGCAGCTTAGGGGTGGATACTGAGCAGTTCTTC. Encoded protein: CASSLGVDTEQFF.

Only a few counts were recorded for this clonotype. CDR3: CASSPPDAPWGYTF. CDR3 nucleotides: TGCGCCAGCAGTCCGCCAGACGCTCCCTGGGGCTACACCTTC. This chain links TRBV5-1 with TRBJ1-2, with D unclear. V was clipped by 5 bases and J by 8 bases, with 19 bases between them. Germline CDR1 SGHRS, CDR2 YFSETQ. This CDR3 region has 14 residues.

This clonotype has at least ten counts. The chain is built from TRBV6-2 or TRBV6-3 and TRBJ2-3; 9 bases map to TRBD2. With 0 bases clipped from V and 5 bases from J, the junction kept 9 bases outside the gene matches. The CDR3 is made up of 17 amino acids. Germline V lookup: CDR1 MNHEY, CDR2 SVGEGT. The CDR3 coding sequence is TGTGCCAGCAGTTACTCGAAGGTAGCGGGAGAGCAAGATACGCAGTATTTT. Translation gives CASSYSKVAGEQDTQYF.

This clonotype was seen many times. V and J are TRBV7-2 and TRBJ2-1; 14 bases agree with TRBD2. Trimming at V came to 4 bases and at J to 2 bases, leaving 1 base not matched to a gene. This CDR3 spans 16 amino acids. Per the germline V gene, CDR1 is SGHTA and CDR2 is FQGNSA. The CDR3 sequence is CASSSGLAGAYNEQFF. The CDR3 DNA reads as TGTGCCAGCAGCTCGGGACTAGCGGGGGCCTACAATGAGCAGTTCTTC.

This clonotype has more than one count but fewer than ten. V is TRBV7-8 and J is TRBJ2-3; possible D gene TRBD2, 6 bases. This CDR3 spans 14 amino acids. Trimming took off 4 bases at V and 2 bases at J, with 10 bases between the two ends. Germline V gene lookup returns CDR1 SGHVS and CDR2 FQNEAQ. CDR3 in DNA: TGTGCCAGCAGCTGGGGACTTAACACAGATACGCAGTATTTT. Translating gives CASSWGLNTDTQYF.

V and J are TRBV20-1 and TRBJ1-1; D unresolved. CDR3 length: 15 residues. V lost 5 bases to trimming and J lost 0 bases, with 16 bases between them. In germline, CDR1 is DFQATT, CDR2 SNEGSKA (reference sequence). CDR3 in DNA: TGCAGTGCTCGGCCACCTCGGGCAATGAACACTGAAGCTTTCTTT. Encoded protein: CSARPPRAMNTEAFF.

This CDR3 is CASNPVRGGPYNEQFF. CDR3 DNA: TGTGCCAGCAACCCCGTAAGAGGGGGGCCCTACAATGAGCAGTTCTTC. This rearrangement joins TRBV11-2 to TRBJ2-1, with D possibly being TRBD1 or TRBD2 (6 bases each). The CDR3 covers 16 residues. CDR1 and CDR2 from the germline V gene are SGHAT and FQNNGV. Trimming took off 7 bases at V and 2 bases at J, with 18 bases between the two ends.

The chain employs TRBV24-1 and TRBJ2-3; D possibly corresponds to TRBD2 (6 bases). The CDR3 runs 16 residues. The V end lost 3 bases, the J end lost 5 bases, and 17 bases lay between the germline ends. The germline CDR1 and CDR2 sequences are KGHDR and SFDVKD. This CDR3 reads CATSDVGREEVDTQYF. The CDR3 nucleotides are TGTGCCACCAGTGATGTGGGCAGGGAGGAGGTAGATACGCAGTATTTT.

This clonotype appeared many times. The V call is TRBV12-3 or TRBV12-4, the J call TRBJ1-1; D remains ambiguous. Trimming stripped 7 bases from V and 0 bases from J, with 9 bases between. The length of the CDR3 is 13 residues. CDR3 protein: CASKRQMNTEAFF. CDR3 DNA sequence: TGTGCCAGCAAGCGGCAGATGAACACTGAAGCTTTCTTT.

The chain is built from TRBV23-1 and TRBJ2-1; D uncertain. TRBV23-1 is flagged as an ORF with uncertain function. V was trimmed by 4 bases and J by 3 bases, leaving 10 bases between them. The CDR3 loop spans 14 amino acids. The CDR3 DNA follows: TGCGCCAGCAGTCCTCAGGCCCTCTACAATGAGCAGTTCTTC. Encoded protein: CASSPQALYNEQFF.

The chain uses TRBV7-9 and TRBJ1-3; weak D call: TRBD1 (6 bases). V was shortened by 5 bases and J by 0 bases, with 8 bases between the two germline ends. The length of the CDR3 is 14 residues. CDR1 SEHNR and CDR2 FQNEAQ come from the germline V gene (reference sequence). In nucleotides, the CDR3 is TGTGCCAGCAGCACGGACAGCTCTGGAAACACCATATATTTT. This sequence encodes CASSTDSSGNTIYF.

The chain joins TRBV4-3 to TRBJ2-5; no reliable D call. The CDR3 is 13 residues long. Germline loops: CDR1 LGHNA, CDR2 YSLEER. V was pared by 4 bases and J by 2 bases, with 8 bases between. The CDR3 DNA follows: TGCGCCAGCAGCCCGAGGATTCAAGAGACCCAGTACTTC. It encodes CASSPRIQETQYF.

A few counts support this clonotype. The chain employs TRBV18 and TRBJ2-5; 11 positions match TRBD2. Germline trimming cut 2 bases from V and 4 bases from J; bases unmatched to any gene: 12. Germline V gene sequence: CDR1 KGHSH, CDR2 LQKENI. The CDR3 contains 18 residues. The CDR3 reads CASSPRPTSGIKVETQYF. The CDR3 DNA follows: TGTGCCAGCTCACCAAGGCCGACTAGCGGGATAAAGGTAGAGACCCAGTACTTC.

This clonotype was seen once. The chain has TRBV7-2 and TRBJ2-1; unclear D gene. Trimming stripped 4 bases from V and 10 bases from J, with 14 bases between. The CDR3 consists of 13 residues. Germline-derived CDR1 and CDR2 are SGHTA and FQGNSA. CDR3 nucleotides: TGTGCCAGCAGCTCTATTGCGACTCCGGAGCAGTTCTTC. The encoded protein is CASSSIATPEQFF.

This clonotype has a handful of counts. The CDR3 DNA sequence: TGCGCCAGCAGCCAAGAAGCCCCGTATACGCAGTATTTT. Its protein product is CASSQEAPYTQYF. The V gene is TRBV4-1, the J gene TRBJ2-3; D unresolved. V lost 0 bases and J lost 7, with 8 bases in between. Germline lookup yields CDR1 MGHRA and CDR2 YSYEKL. The CDR3 is 13 amino acids.

This rearrangement joins TRBV6-2 or TRBV6-3 to TRBJ1-1; D gene uncertain. The CDR3 loop spans 13 amino acids. V dropped 6 bases and J dropped 6 bases, with 14 bases sitting between them. Germline V gene lookup returns CDR1 MNHEY and CDR2 SVGEGT. This chain's CDR3 is CASRPEGRSEAFF. DNA for the CDR3: TGTGCCAGCAGGCCAGAGGGTCGCTCTGAAGCTTTCTTT.

This clonotype was seen more than once but under ten times. V gene TRBV4-2 combines with J gene TRBJ2-3; TRBD2 matches 9 bases. The CDR3 covers 16 residues. Trimming took 0 bases from V and 8 from J; bases not matched to a gene: 9. The V gene's germline CDR1 is LGHNA and CDR2 YNFKEQ. The CDR3 is CASSQDASGTTATQYF. The CDR3 DNA sequence: TGTGCCAGCAGCCAAGACGCTAGCGGGACCACCGCTACGCAGTATTTT.

V and J are TRBV12-3 or TRBV12-4 and TRBJ2-1; 11 positions match TRBD2. The CDR3 extends over 15 amino acids. V was clipped by 4 bases and J by 8 bases; unmatched bases: 7. The CDR3 here is CASSSKLAGEDEQFF. The CDR3 nucleotides are TGTGCCAGCAGTTCAAAACTAGCGGGAGAAGATGAGCAGTTCTTC.

V is TRBV6-2 or TRBV6-3 and J is TRBJ2-7; D is perhaps TRBD1 or TRBD2 (5 bases each). CDR1 and CDR2 (germline): MNHEY, SVGEGT. The CDR3 has 16 amino acids. The V gene lost 2 bases and the J gene lost 0 bases, with 14 bases spanning the gap. The CDR3 sequence: CASSYGLGAPSYEQYF. DNA for the CDR3: TGTGCCAGCAGTTACGGTCTCGGGGCTCCCTCCTACGAGCAGTACTTC.

This clonotype came up a few times. The chain links TRBV28 to TRBJ2-2; 9 bases are shared with TRBD1. Germline lookup yields CDR1 MDHEN and CDR2 SYDVKM. The CDR3 covers 13 residues. The ends lost 4 bases at V and 16 bases at J; junction bases unmatched: 10. CDR3 in amino acids: CASSSPYGTGSFF. CDR3 sequence (DNA): TGTGCCAGCAGTTCGCCCTACGGGACAGGGTCGTTTTTT.

This clonotype appeared a few times. This chain connects TRBV29-1 to TRBJ2-5, with a possible D match to TRBD2 (7 bases). Germline V gene data show CDR1 as SQVTM and CDR2 as ANQGSEA. The length of the CDR3 is 15 residues. V was clipped by 6 bases and J by 4 bases, with 21 bases between them. The CDR3 DNA is TGCAGCGTAGGGGGAAGCGGGGTCACCAGAGAGACCCAGTACTTC. It is translated as CSVGGSGVTRETQYF.

The V and J genes are TRBV20-1 and TRBJ2-2; 8 positions match TRBD1. Germline loops: CDR1 DFQATT, CDR2 SNEGSKA (reference sequence). The J segment lost 6 bases and the V segment lost 1 base, leaving 4 bases of the junction unmatched. The CDR3 contains 14 residues. CDR3 nucleotides: TGCAGTGCTAGAGCCATACAGGGGGCCGGGGAGCTGTTTTTT. Amino acid sequence: CSARAIQGAGELFF.

The chain carries TRBV7-2 and TRBJ2-7; possibly TRBD1 for D (6 bases). The CDR3 has 16 residues. V lost 5 bases to trimming and J lost 3 bases, with 20 bases between them. The V gene's germline CDR1 is SGHTA and CDR2 FQGNSA. CDR3 in DNA: TGTGCCAGCAGCGCCCCTCAGGGGCTAGGCCACTACGAGCAGTACTTC. Its protein product is CASSAPQGLGHYEQYF.

This clonotype was detected a few times. This sequence joins TRBV12-3 or TRBV12-4 and TRBJ2-1, with D unresolved. This CDR3 is built from 16 residues. Trimming shortened V by 7 bases and J by 5 bases, and 21 bases separated the two germline ends. CDR3 sequence reads: CASTGPRKGLDNEQFF. The CDR3 nucleotides are TGTGCCAGCACCGGTCCAAGGAAGGGTCTGGACAATGAGCAGTTCTTC.

The chain carries TRBV29-1 and TRBJ2-5; a possible D gene is TRBD1 (6 bases). Germline CDR1 and CDR2: SQVTM and ANQGSEA. V lost 4 bases, J lost 1 base, and 19 bases lay in between. The CDR3 is made up of 16 amino acids. The CDR3 region has the DNA TGCAGCGTTGTATTTTTGGCAGGGGCCTCCCAAGAGACCCAGTACTTC. Amino acids: CSVVFLAGASQETQYF. Using reference TRBV29-1 and TRBJ2-5 for the parts outside the CDR3, the full variable domain is SAVISQKPSRDICQRGTSLTIQCQVDSQVTMMFWYRQQPGQSLTLIATANQGSEATYESGFVIDKFPISRPNLTFSTLTVSNMSPEDSSIYLCSVVFLAGASQETQYFGPGTRLLVL.

This clonotype has only a few counts. The chain links TRBV10-3 to TRBJ1-1, with D unclear. Trimming removed 8 bases at V and 1 base at J, with 11 bases between. Germline CDR1 reads ENHRY; CDR2 reads SYGVKD. The CDR3 extends over 13 amino acids. The CDR3 DNA reads as TGTGCCATCCGAGTCTCCCCGAACACTGAAGCTTTCTTT. Translated, it gives CAIRVSPNTEAFF.

This clonotype was recorded only once. The junction departs from the called germline gene at one end, perhaps through a read error. The gene calls are TRBV7-6 and TRBJ2-5; D might be TRBD2 (6 bases). The CDR3 is made up of 16 amino acids. Per the germline V gene, CDR1 is SGHVS and CDR2 is FNYEAQ. This CDR3 is CASRLDGRAIQETQYF. The CDR3 region has the DNA TGTGCCAGCAGGTTAGACGGGAGAGCGATTCAAGAGACCCAGTACTTC.

This chain joins TRBV20-1 and TRBJ2-1; the match to TRBD2 covers 7 bases. The germline CDR1 and CDR2 sequences are DFQATT and SNEGSKA (reference sequence). After removal of 3 bases from V and 7 bases from J, the junction contained 15 bases not matched to a gene. The CDR3 covers 16 residues. In DNA form, the CDR3 reads TGCAGTGCTAGTTCCCCCTGGACTAGATCTACTAATGAGCAGTTCTTC. This encodes CSASSPWTRSTNEQFF.